The 15 T cell receptor beta chains below come from one sample, sequenced in a study of spatial heterogeneity in lung cancer. One entry per CDR3 protein, called by TCRdb with MiXCR from the 5' RACE reads. The sample carries 77,000 or so distinct CDR3 sequences, roughly a fifth recorded once. The time point denotes: sample taken at primary tumor resection. Whole RNA was taken from tumor, nontumor lung or frozen PBMC; it was then sequenced unsorted. Sequences were derived from PBMCs, sampled at surgery. The receptor set was obtained from a male donor with early-stage non-small cell lung cancer.

The V gene is TRBV15, the J gene TRBJ2-1, with D possibly being TRBD1 (5 bases). The CDR3 consists of 16 residues. Between the trimmed V and J ends, which lost 0 bases and 6 bases, there was a span of 15 bases. CDR1 LNHNV and CDR2 YYDKDF come from the germline V gene (reference sequence). The CDR3 nucleotides read TGTGCCACCAGCAGAGATCAGGCAGGGATCGGCAATGAGCAGTTCTTC. Its protein is CATSRDQAGIGNEQFF.

There are a few counts of this clonotype. This chain links TRBV6-5 with TRBJ1-1; D unclear. Germline loops: CDR1 MNHEY, CDR2 SVGAGI. V was pared by 6 bases and J by 2 bases, with 10 bases between. The CDR3 runs 13 residues. CDR3: CASRRTLNTEAFF. The CDR3 bases are TGTGCCAGCAGACGAACCCTTAACACTGAAGCTTTCTTT.

This clonotype occurred a few times. The chain is built from TRBV27 and TRBJ2-6; 10 bases map to TRBD1. The CDR3 is 22 residues long. Trimming took 2 bases from V and 2 from J; bases not matched to a gene: 18. From germline, CDR1 is MNHEY and CDR2 SMNVEV (reference sequence). The CDR3 DNA follows: TGTGCCAGCAGTTTACGGCACCCAGACAGGGGGCGCCGGGGAACTGGGGCCAACGTCCTGACTTTC. Translating it yields CASSLRHPDRGRRGTGANVLTF.

The table lists this clonotype with a few counts. The CDR3 DNA follows: TGTGCCAGCAGCCAAGATGATCTAGCGGGAAGAGGGGATGAGCAGTTCTTC. It specifies CASSQDDLAGRGDEQFF. The rearrangement uses TRBV3-1 and TRBJ2-1; TRBD2 matches at 9 bases. Germline V gene sequence: CDR1 LGHDT, CDR2 YNNKEL (reference sequence). CDR3 size: 17 residues. Trimming at V came to 0 bases and at J to 8 bases, leaving 11 bases not matched to a gene.

V and J are TRBV29-1 and TRBJ2-7; D is unclear. V was pared by 6 bases and J by 2 bases, with 14 bases between. Germline V gene data show CDR1 as SQVTM and CDR2 as ANQGSEA. CDR3 length equals 13 residues. The CDR3 spells CSVPVAGTYEQYF. The CDR3 DNA reads TGCAGCGTGCCTGTCGCAGGAACCTACGAGCAGTACTTC.

The gene calls are TRBV10-3 and TRBJ2-7; D remains unclear. Germline CDR1 is ENHRY and CDR2 is SYGVKD. Trimming took off 0 bases at V and 2 bases at J, with 8 bases between the two ends. This CDR3 has 14 residues. Here the CDR3 DNA reads TGTGCCATCAGTGAGTCTGGACGGGCCTACGAGCAGTACTTC. Translating it yields CAISESGRAYEQYF.

J is TRBJ1-3 and V is TRBV12-3 or TRBV12-4; TRBD1 aligns across 7 bases. The CDR3 covers 14 residues. V gave up 6 bases and J gave up 1 base; unmatched junction bases: 3. The CDR3 loop is CASSRQGSGNTIYF. The CDR3 nucleotides are TGTGCCAGCAGCAGACAGGGTTCTGGAAACACCATATATTTT.

This clonotype has a count of ten or more. The genes are TRBV7-2 and TRBJ1-1, with 10 bases lining up with TRBD1. Germline CDR1 is SGHTA and CDR2 is FQGNSA. This CDR3 is built from 18 residues. The V gene end was trimmed by 5 bases and the J gene end by 0 bases; junction bases not matched to a gene: 12. CDR3 DNA: TGTGCCAGCAGCATCCGAGCTGGGACAGGGGCATTGAACACTGAAGCTTTCTTT. It is translated as CASSIRAGTGALNTEAFF.

By share of the sample, this clonotype is medium-sized. This chain joins TRBV27 and TRBJ2-2; D uncertain. Germline values: CDR1 MNHEY, CDR2 SMNVEV (reference sequence). V gave up 3 bases and J gave up 3 bases, with 8 bases separating them. This CDR3 is 14 amino acids long. The CDR3 DNA is TGTGCCAGCAGTTTGAGTGGGTACACCGGGGAGCTGTTTTTT. This translates into CASSLSGYTGELFF.

This chain uses TRBV2 with TRBJ2-7, with a tentative D call TRBD2 (5 bases). Looked up from germline, CDR1 is SNHLY and CDR2 is FYNNEI. The CDR3 runs to 14 residues. With 11 bases removed from V and 6 bases from J, the gap between germline ends came to 23 bases. CDR3 nucleotides: TGTGCCGGTGCTTCAGTTTCGGGGTCCGCCGAGCAGTACTTC. Translating gives CAGASVSGSAEQYF.

This clonotype was counted only a few times. The rearrangement links TRBV7-2 to TRBJ2-2; a possible D gene is TRBD2 (5 bases). Germline V gene data show CDR1 as SGHTA and CDR2 as FQGNSA. Deletions cut 5 bases from V and 5 bases from J, with 9 bases between. This CDR3 contains 13 residues. CDR3 amino acids: CASSRGRTGELFF. The DNA of the CDR3 is TGTGCCAGCAGCCGGGGTAGGACCGGGGAGCTGTTTTTT.

V and J are TRBV6-1 and TRBJ1-1; 9 bases fit TRBD1. V gave up 9 bases and J gave up 5 bases; unmatched junction bases: 7. Per the germline V gene, CDR1 is MNHNS and CDR2 is SASEGT. CDR3 length equals 13 residues. The CDR3 DNA is TGTGCCAGTTACAGGGGGCAAGGAACTGAAGCTTTCTTT. This sequence encodes CASYRGQGTEAFF.

The chain has TRBV27 and TRBJ2-1; 9 bases match TRBD2. Germline CDR1 is MNHEY and CDR2 is SMNVEV (reference sequence). V dropped 5 bases and J dropped 7; count of bases not matched to a gene: 3. The CDR3 is 13 amino acids. The CDR3: CASSRLAGNEQFF. Here the CDR3 DNA reads TGTGCCAGCAGTCGCCTAGCGGGAAATGAGCAGTTCTTC.

This clonotype was seen a handful of times. The CDR3 region is CAYTTSGGAVETQYF. The CDR3 region has the DNA TGTGCCTATACGACTAGCGGGGGGGCCGTTGAGACCCAGTACTTC. This sequence joins TRBV30 and TRBJ2-5, with TRBD2 matching over 14 bases. After removal of 7 bases from V and 5 bases from J, the junction contained 9 bases not matched to a gene. The CDR3 loop spans 15 amino acids. Germline V gene sequence: CDR1 GTSNPN, CDR2 SVGIG (reference sequence).

In its sample, this clonotype was seen many times. The rearrangement uses TRBV6-4 and TRBJ2-1; 7 nucleotides match TRBD2. Germline CDR1 reads MRHNA; CDR2 reads SNTAGT. The CDR3 extends over 15 amino acids. Trimming cost V 5 bases and J 4 bases; bases outside gene matches: 8. The DNA of the CDR3 is TGTGCCAGCAGTCCCTGGGGAGCGGGGTACAATGAGCAGTTCTTC. Encoded protein: CASSPWGAGYNEQFF.